These 23 T cell receptor beta chains originate from one sample sequenced in a study of blood T cell repertoires in COVID-19. Data came from immunoSEQ multiplex PCR; TCRdb stores just in-frame clones and leaves some out. The data show some 140,000 clones, 83% seen once. The sequencing input was peripheral blood. Receptors were obtained from a woman aged 60-75 years with COVID-19, enrolled during active disease.

V and J are TRBV12-3 or TRBV12-4 and TRBJ2-7; D call uncertain. The CDR3 consists of 12 residues. V lost 5 bases, J lost 7 bases, and 12 bases lay in between. This chain's CDR3 is CASSLHPREQYF. In DNA, the CDR3 is TGTGCCAGCAGTCTACACCCGAGGGAGCAGTACTTC.

The rearrangement joins TRBV7-9 to TRBJ2-2; 8 bases align to TRBD1. The CDR3 spans 15 residues. The ends lost 1 base at V and 7 bases at J; junction bases unmatched: 5. In germline, CDR1 is SEHNR, CDR2 FQNEAQ (reference sequence). CDR3 sequence: CASSLVTGAHGELFF. The CDR3 bases are TGTGCCAGCAGCTTAGTGACAGGGGCGCACGGGGAGCTGTTTTTT.

This rearrangement joins TRBV9 to TRBJ2-3, with D unresolved. The V end was cut by 2 bases, the J end by 2 bases, with 9 bases between. The germline V gene has CDR1 SGDLS and CDR2 YYNGEE. The CDR3 has 14 amino acids. The CDR3 sequence: CASSVVGYTDTQYF. DNA for the CDR3: TGTGCCAGCAGCGTTGTCGGGTACACAGATACGCAGTATTTT.

This clone was observed a single time. This CDR3 reads CASSPGGGSHTGELFF. The CDR3 DNA reads TGTGCCAGCAGCCCCGGGGGCGGGAGCCACACCGGGGAGCTGTTTTTT. The chain is built from TRBV11-3 and TRBJ2-2, with D maybe TRBD2 (7 bases). This CDR3 is built from 16 residues. The V and J ends lost 5 bases and 3 bases respectively, with 16 bases between them. Germline V lookup: CDR1 SGHNT, CDR2 YENEEA. Together with reference TRBV11-3 and TRBJ2-2, the CDR3 gives the full variable domain: EAGVVQSPRYKIIEKKQPVAFWCNPISGHNTLYWYLQNLGQGPELLIRYENEEAVDDSQLPKDRFSAERLKGVDSTLKIQPAELGDSAVYLCASSPGGGSHTGELFFGEGSRLTVL.

The chain recombines TRBV5-1 with TRBJ1-4, with D hard to call. Germline CDR1 and CDR2: SGHRS and YFSETQ. Trimming left V 0 bases short and J 0 bases short, with 6 bases between. This CDR3 spans 15 amino acids. The CDR3 DNA follows: TGCGCCAGCAGCTTGGGTGTTACAACTAATGAAAAACTGTTTTTT. Its translation: CASSLGVTTNEKLFF. Based on the CDR3 plus reference TRBV5-1 and TRBJ1-4, the full variable domain is KAGVTQTPRYLIKTRGQQVTLSCSPISGHRSVSWYQQTPGQGLQFLFEYFSETQRNKGNFPGRFSGRQFSNSRSEMNVSTLELGDSALYLCASSLGVTTNEKLFFGSGTQLSVL.

This chain links TRBV6-5 with TRBJ1-4; unclear D gene. Germline lookup yields CDR1 MNHEY and CDR2 SVGAGI. This CDR3 has 14 amino acids. V was clipped by 6 bases and J by 4 bases, with 12 bases between them. The CDR3 region is CASRGGSYNEKLFF. DNA for the CDR3: TGTGCCAGCAGGGGCGGGTCCTATAATGAAAAACTGTTTTTT.

In its sample, this clone was seen once. The V and J genes are TRBV5-5 and TRBJ1-6; D gene unclear. The CDR3 is 15 residues long. The germline V gene has CDR1 SGHKS and CDR2 YYEKEE (reference sequence). Trimming left V 0 bases short and J 2 bases short, with 6 bases between. In DNA, the CDR3 is TGTGCCAGCAGCTTGGAACGGGCCTATAATTCACCCCTCCACTTT. Translating it yields CASSLERAYNSPLHF.

The CDR3 DNA is TGTGCCAGCTCCCCAGGGGCAGGAGGAAACACCATATATTTT. It is translated as CASSPGAGGNTIYF. V usage is TRBV18 and J usage is TRBJ1-3, with a weak D call TRBD1 (6 bases). V was pared by 6 bases and J by 4 bases, with 13 bases between. Germline V gives CDR1 KGHSH, CDR2 LQKENI. The CDR3 consists of 14 residues.

The chain recombines TRBV7-2 with TRBJ2-1; 7 nucleotides match TRBD2. This CDR3 has 13 residues. Germline lookup yields CDR1 SGHTA and CDR2 FQGNSA. V shed 2 bases and J 10 bases; nucleotides not matched to a gene: 5. CDR3 in DNA: TGTGCCAGCAGCTTAAGGGCGGGAGCCGAGCAGTTCTTC. Translated: CASSLRAGAEQFF.

The chain is built from TRBV3-1 (or the pseudogene TRBV3-2) and TRBJ1-6; TRBD1 might be the D (6 bases). This CDR3 has 14 amino acids. Germline V gene sequence: CDR1 LGHDT, CDR2 YNNKEL (reference sequence). Between the trimmed V and J ends, which lost 2 bases and 7 bases, there was a span of 9 bases. The CDR3 nucleotides read TGTGCCAGCAGCCAATCCAGGGGAAATTCACCCCTCCACTTT. Translation: CASSQSRGNSPLHF.

This rearrangement joins TRBV27 to TRBJ1-1; 7 bases align to TRBD1. The ends lost 3 bases at V and 4 bases at J; junction bases unmatched: 5. The CDR3 spans 14 residues. Germline V gene data show CDR1 as MNHEY and CDR2 as SMNVEV (reference sequence). The CDR3 region is CASSFSDRATEAFF. The CDR3 DNA reads as TGTGCCAGCAGTTTCTCCGACAGGGCCACTGAAGCTTTCTTT.

In regard to this clone: Other DNA sequences in the same sample also yield this CDR3. The genes are TRBV9 and TRBJ1-4; TRBD1 aligns across 7 bases. Germline CDR1 reads SGDLS; CDR2 reads YYNGEE. The V segment lost 4 bases and the J segment 3 bases; nucleotides outside the gene matches: 6. CDR3 length equals 15 residues. CDR3 residues: CASSPRQGPNEKLFF. The CDR3 nucleotides read TGTGCCAGCAGCCCTCGACAGGGACCTAATGAAAAACTGTTTTTT.

The chain couples TRBV9 to TRBJ2-3; 9 nucleotides line up with TRBD1. The CDR3 totals 17 residues. Trimming cost V 2 bases and J 4 bases; bases outside gene matches: 11. Germline CDR1 reads SGDLS; CDR2 reads YYNGEE. The CDR3 nucleotides are TGTGCCAGCAGCGTTGTATCCGGGACAGGGATTTCAGATACGCAGTATTTT. Amino acid sequence: CASSVVSGTGISDTQYF.

The V gene is TRBV6-5, the J gene TRBJ1-1, with D possibly matching TRBD1 (6 bases). Germline lookup yields CDR1 MNHEY and CDR2 SVGAGI. The CDR3 is made up of 15 amino acids. With 0 bases removed from V and 1 base from J, the gap between germline ends came to 9 bases. The CDR3 bases are TGTGCCAGCAGTTACTCCGGGACACAGAACACTGAAGCTTTCTTT. Its protein is CASSYSGTQNTEAFF.

In nucleotides, the CDR3 is TGTGCCAGCTCACCCACGAGGGGGAGGAACACTGAAGCTTTCTTT. Protein sequence: CASSPTRGRNTEAFF. This sequence joins TRBV18 and TRBJ1-1; possibly TRBD1 for D (6 bases). The germline gives CDR1 KGHSH, CDR2 LQKENI. CDR3 length: 15 amino acids. Trimming stripped 3 bases from V and 1 base from J, with 12 bases between.

The genes are TRBV11-1 and TRBJ2-7; 8 nucleotides match TRBD1. The CDR3 sequence is 15 residues long. Germline V gives CDR1 SGHAT, CDR2 FQDESV (reference sequence). Trimming cost V 4 bases and J 6 bases; bases outside gene matches: 11. In DNA form, the CDR3 reads TGTGCCAGCAGCTCGGGACAGGACACCGGCTCCGAGCAGTACTTC. Its translation is CASSSGQDTGSEQYF.

The genes are TRBV18 and TRBJ1-2; 10 nucleotides line up with TRBD1. The CDR3 extends over 15 amino acids. V dropped 4 bases and J dropped 4; count of bases not matched to a gene: 6. CDR1 and CDR2 from the germline V gene are KGHSH and LQKENI. The CDR3 DNA follows: TGTGCCAGCTCACAAAAGGGACAGGGGTCCTATGGCTACACCTTC. Protein product: CASSQKGQGSYGYTF. Together with reference TRBV18 and TRBJ1-2, the CDR3 gives the full variable domain: NAGVMQNPRHLVRRRGQEARLRCSPMKGHSHVYWYRQLPEEGLKFMVYLQKENIIDESGMPKERFSAEFPKEGPSILRIQQVVRGDSAAYFCASSQKGQGSYGYTFGSGTRLTVV.

This clone was seen more than once but under ten times. CDR3 sequence reads: CASSLLAGAADTQYF. CDR3 nucleotides: TGTGCCAGCAGCTTACTAGCGGGAGCGGCAGATACGCAGTATTTT. This chain links TRBV2 with TRBJ2-3; 11 bases line up with TRBD2. Germline CDR1 reads SNHLY; CDR2 reads FYNNEI. This CDR3 region has 15 residues. Losses at the gene ends were 6 bases for V and 4 bases for J; bases not matched to a gene: 6.

The gene calls are TRBV19 and TRBJ2-2; 8 bases match TRBD1. From germline, CDR1 is LNHDA and CDR2 SQIVND (reference sequence). The CDR3 length is 15 residues. With V trimmed by 3 bases and J by 5 bases, 5 bases remained unmatched. The CDR3 region is CASSIRTGQTGELFF. In nucleotides, the CDR3 is TGTGCCAGTAGTATCAGGACAGGGCAAACCGGGGAGCTGTTTTTT.

The table lists this clone with a count of one. This chain uses TRBV11-2 with TRBJ2-7; possibly TRBD2 for D (5 bases). Trimming removed 1 base at V and 9 bases at J, with 22 bases between. The CDR3 has 16 amino acids. Germline loops: CDR1 SGHAT, CDR2 FQNNGV. The CDR3 loop is CASSLVVMRHSGAQYF. CDR3 DNA sequence: TGTGCCAGCAGCTTAGTTGTTATGAGGCACAGCGGCGCGCAGTACTTC.

The chain recombines TRBV12-5 with TRBJ2-1; D may be TRBD2 (6 bases). Trimming removed 4 bases at V and 3 bases at J, with 16 bases between. CDR3 length: 16 residues. Germline values: CDR1 LGHNT, CDR2 FRNRAP. In nucleotides, the CDR3 is TGTGCTAGTGGTTACAATCCTAGCGCCGTCTACAATGAGCAGTTCTTC. It codes for CASGYNPSAVYNEQFF. The full variable domain, completed using reference TRBV12-5 and TRBJ2-1, is DARVTQTPRHKVTEMGQEVTMRCQPILGHNTVFWYRQTMMQGLELLAYFRNRAPLDDSGMPKDRFSAEMPDATLATLKIQPSEPRDSAVYFCASGYNPSAVYNEQFFGPGTRLTVL.

This clone turned up a few times. The rearrangement links TRBV4-2 to TRBJ1-3; no firm D call. This CDR3 spans 16 amino acids. Germline V lookup: CDR1 LGHNA, CDR2 YNFKEQ. The V end was cut by 3 bases, the J end by 0 bases, with 12 bases between. As DNA, the CDR3 is TGTGCCAGCAGCCAGGGTCGGGTGGGCTCTGGAAACACCATATATTTT. Translated: CASSQGRVGSGNTIYF.

This chain links TRBV19 with TRBJ2-1; 11 nucleotides match TRBD2. Germline CDR1 and CDR2: LNHDA and SQIVND (reference sequence). J was trimmed by 0 bases and V by 8 bases; bases with no gene match: 6. This CDR3 is 16 amino acids long. The CDR3 loop reads CASRVAGGSSYNEQFF. The CDR3, as DNA: TGTGCCAGTCGAGTAGCGGGGGGGAGCTCCTACAATGAGCAGTTCTTC.